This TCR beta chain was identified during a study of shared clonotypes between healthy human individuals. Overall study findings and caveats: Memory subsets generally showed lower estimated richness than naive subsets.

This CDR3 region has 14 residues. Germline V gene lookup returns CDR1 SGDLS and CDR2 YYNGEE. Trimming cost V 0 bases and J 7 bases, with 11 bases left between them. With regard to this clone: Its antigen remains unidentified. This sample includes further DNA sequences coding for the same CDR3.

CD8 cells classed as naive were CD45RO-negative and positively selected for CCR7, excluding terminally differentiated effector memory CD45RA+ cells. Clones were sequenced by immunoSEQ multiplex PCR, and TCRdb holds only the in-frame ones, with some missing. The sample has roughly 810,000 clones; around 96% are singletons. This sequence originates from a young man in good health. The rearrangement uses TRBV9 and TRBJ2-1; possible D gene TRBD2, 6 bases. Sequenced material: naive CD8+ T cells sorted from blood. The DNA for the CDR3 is TGTGCCAGCAGCGTAGGTAATAGCGGAAATGAGCAGTTCTTC. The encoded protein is CASSVGNSGNEQFF. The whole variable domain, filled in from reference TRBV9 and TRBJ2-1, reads DSGVTQTPKHLITATGQRVTLRCSPRSGDLSVYWYQQSLDQGLQFLIQYYNGEERAKGNILERFSAQQFPDLHSELNLSSLELGDSALYFCASSVGNSGNEQFFGPGTRLTVL.